The 3 T cell receptor beta chains in this list originate from one sample, sequenced in a study of T cell responses to AZD1222 COVID-19 vaccine. Libraries were prepared by immunoSEQ multiplex PCR; TCRdb keeps only in-frame clonotypes and omits some of them. The sample contains about 140,000 clones, 85% to 95% of which appear only once. The sample consisted of peripheral blood, taken after recovery from COVID-19. These receptors were collected from an adult who had recovered from COVID-19.

The rearrangement links TRBV7-9 to TRBJ1-4; 9 positions match TRBD1. This CDR3 is built from 15 residues. CDR1 and CDR2 from the germline V gene are SEHNR and FQNEAQ (reference sequence). V shed 2 bases and J 5 bases; nucleotides not matched to a gene: 3. CDR3 nucleotide sequence: TGTGCCAGCAGCTTACCAACAGGGGGCAATGAAAAACTGTTTTTT. Its protein is CASSLPTGGNEKLFF.

The chain carries TRBV5-6 and TRBJ2-2, with a tentative D call TRBD1 (5 bases). Germline CDR1 SGHDT, CDR2 YYEEEE. V was trimmed by 2 bases and J by 5 bases, leaving 13 bases between them. The CDR3 runs to 15 residues. The DNA of the CDR3 is TGTGCCAGCAGCTTTAGGACAATGAGAACCGGGGAGCTGTTTTTT. Residues: CASSFRTMRTGELFF.

The chain combines TRBV7-6 with TRBJ2-7; D is undetermined. Trimming stripped 1 base from V and 7 bases from J, with 5 bases between. The germline V gene encodes CDR1 SGHVS and CDR2 FNYEAQ. The CDR3 consists of 11 residues. The CDR3 region has the DNA TGTGCCAGCAGCTTAGAGAGGGAGCAGTACTTC. Protein sequence: CASSLEREQYF.